These T cell receptor beta chains were read from a single sample in a study of blood T cells in healthy people across ages. TCRdb re-called the 5' RACE reads with MiXCR, one entry per CDR3 protein. Of 1.8 million or so distinct CDR3 sequences in the sample, roughly two fifths were seen once. The sample taken for sequencing was blood. All receptors derive from a human donor in good health. Both conserved end residues are part of each CDR3.

TRBV5-1,TRBJ1-1,CASSLEDGMYTEAFF
TRBV13,TRBJ1-2,CASSLGGNLYGYTF
TRBV29-1,TRBJ1-4,CSADTNEKLFF
TRBV4-3,TRBJ2-3,CASSQALAGGVDTQYF
TRBV28,TRBJ2-7,CASSLFSSREDYEQYF
TRBV10-3,TRBJ1-2,CAIPGDSYGYTF
TRBV20-1,TRBJ2-6,CSATTGRAGANVRTF
TRBV5-1,TRBJ2-2,CASTWNNANTGELFF
TRBV5-6,TRBJ2-5,CASSLASGGVEETQYF
TRBV9,TRBJ1-5,CASSTDRSNQPRHF
TRBV12-3/TRBV12-4,TRBJ2-7,CASGESQGEQYF
TRBV20-1,TRBJ1-5,CSARVAVHQPQHF
TRBV5-1,TRBJ2-3,CASSSAPGLGGDTQYF
TRBV7-2,TRBJ2-2,CASSSGLAGGELFF
TRBV6-6,TRBJ1-5,CASSFSQPQHF
TRBV5-1,TRBJ2-5,CASSFYGDVLETQYF
TRBV3-1,TRBJ2-1,CASSQGRRWVAGEDNERFF
TRBV15,TRBJ2-5,CATSRGGTKGGDQYF
TRBV7-2,TRBJ1-2,CASSRDSPYGYTF
TRBV5-1,TRBJ2-6,CASSLAWDAPSGANALTF
TRBV27,TRBJ1-5,CASSFRGWSNQPQHF
TRBV9,TRBJ2-3,CASSPPRVHTQYF
TRBV7-2,TRBJ2-1,CASSQGMNNEQFF
TRBV12-3/TRBV12-4,TRBJ2-3,CASSPSLPEYF
TRBV10-3,TRBJ2-5,CATWTGGYQETQYF
TRBV20-1,TRBJ1-4,CSSLDRTNEKLFF
TRBV10-3,TRBJ2-4,CAISSAALELGIQYF
TRBV7-2,TRBJ1-2,CASSLFSTDYTF
TRBV7-9,TRBJ2-7,CASSLPTQGRIYEQYF
TRBV5-6,TRBJ2-1,CASSLMGLAINEQFF
TRBV28,TRBJ1-4,CASTSFEEKLFF
TRBV7-2,TRBJ2-3,CASTRKKGGASTDTQYF
TRBV29-1,TRBJ1-5,CSVTGGEEQPQHF
TRBV5-1,TRBJ1-6,CASSRAANNSPLHF
TRBV20-1,TRBJ2-2,CSAILAGGTGELFF
TRBV7-3,TRBJ2-7,CASSPTDYPSYEQYF
TRBV6-2/TRBV6-3,TRBJ1-1,CASSPPSAGVKPEAFF
TRBV6-5,.,CASRRDSPPYEQYF
TRBV13,TRBJ2-3,CASSFGTPESVADTQYF
TRBV6-1,TRBJ1-2,CASSEHKELYGYTF
TRBV7-2,TRBJ1-1,CASSQQGVRNTEAFF
TRBV4-2,TRBJ1-2,CASSHAGQGNYGYTF
TRBV7-2,TRBJ2-1,CASSLTGGYNNEQFF
TRBV6-2/TRBV6-3,TRBJ2-1,CASSYSGTGGSGQFF
TRBV18,TRBJ2-1,CASSPPSGGAYNEQFF
TRBV6-6,.,CASQPSGGYHEQYF
TRBV20-1,TRBJ2-1,CSAGLRLAGSPGNEQFF
TRBV20-1,TRBJ1-5,CSARRAGMVDQPQHF
TRBV12-5,TRBJ2-7,CASGLARQVGGYYEQYF
TRBV7-6,.,CASSLQENSYNEQYF
TRBV28,TRBJ2-4,CASSSMSIQYF
TRBV28,TRBJ1-2,CASRPPGAGGYTF
TRBV5-1,TRBJ2-5,CAGLKTKSNLETQYF
TRBV4-3,TRBJ2-7,CASSQERAVTYEQYF
TRBV4-2,TRBJ1-2,CASSQDWGRYYGYTF